This TCR beta chain was observed in a study of cytomegalovirus exposure and HLA in healthy donors (dated by TCRdb to about 2017). Study-level background: In an earlier analysis of under 600 of the donors, 276 Gb of sequence data and roughly 100 million unique TCR beta sequences from roughly 200 million T cells were reported. An early release that covered roughly 600 HLA-typed donors contained around 300 gigabases of sequencing data and some 87 million unique TCR sequences. Among the roughly 400 genotyped donors, approximately 82% belonged to the genetic ancestry cluster associated with self-reported Caucasian donors. The study aimed to test whether signatures of past pathogen exposure could be identified by cataloging public T cell receptors. The T cell repertoires of 666 subjects were profiled by immunosequencing and related to cytomegalovirus serostatus. A separate validation cohort of 90 to 150 different subjects was used in addition to the roughly 670-subject first cohort. To predict cytomegalovirus infection status, the study combined high-throughput TCR immunosequencing, statistical association of individual TCRs with disease status, and machine learning. A later analysis re-examined previously published TCR beta repertoires from several hundred donors and added high-resolution HLA genotyping to investigate patterns of TCR occurrence. In the later analysis, no new phenotypic data were used to find candidate immune exposures; instead, reliance was placed on TCR beta sequences and their occurrence across donors. To decide whether each TCR beta V gene segment behaved as functional or pseudogenic, an earlier analysis of fewer than 750 of the donors relied on high-throughput TCR beta sequencing. Donor age, sex, ethnicity and CMV serostatus were compiled alongside the repertoire data. A later genetic analysis used genome-wide SNP genotypes for about 55% of the 666 donors, treating that subset as a discovery cohort. All discovery cohort repertoires had been generated using a single sequencing platform. HLA typing covered class I and class II loci at four-digit resolution. The number of donors typed differed by locus, with 629-630 for A, B, C, DRB1 and DQB1, around 500 for DQA1, approximately 580 for DPA1, and approximately 470 for DPB1. Because of strong linkage in the cohort, roughly five DR-DQ haplotypes were treated as single units for association and clustering. Among a few hundred genotyped donors of the cohort, an average of around 240,000 unique TCR beta nucleotide sequences were sequenced per donor, roughly a sixth of them non-productive.

Libraries were built with the immunoSEQ multiplex PCR assay. For the multiplex PCR, a mixture combining 60 forward primers for TCR Vbeta segments and 13 reverse primers for TCR Jbeta segments was used. A multiplex PCR assay on genomic DNA amplified the CDR3 region of rearranged TCR beta genes. The amplified TCR beta libraries were sequenced on the Illumina HiSeq System as 87-base-pair reads. The paper's processing steps were these. Across the 500 to 700 repertoires, a later analysis counted roughly 84 million unique TCR beta chains, around 11 million of which were shared by at least two donors. A nearest-neighbor algorithm error-corrected the raw reads and collapsed the reads into unique sequences, merging closely related sequences to remove PCR and sequencing errors. CDR3 sequences were aligned to IMGT reference sequences to assign V, D and J gene segments. For a sequence to be retained, a match of at least six nucleotides was required to both a V gene segment and a J gene segment. Rearrangements were called productive when the CDR3 lacked stop codons and stayed in frame with V and J; all others were non-productive. CDR3 was defined according to IMGT convention as the region running from the second conserved V-encoded cysteine to the conserved J-encoded phenylalanine. The earlier analysis of a few hundred of the donors excluded sequences that lacked an unambiguous match to a single V gene segment. An earlier analysis of some 500 of the donors classified V segments as functional when productive rearrangements were above 56.7% and as segregating when the standard deviation between donors was above 5%. To diagnose cytomegalovirus status from the catalog of TCR beta chain sequences, a statistical classification framework was built. V and J gene assignment, in a later analysis, came from comparing TCR nucleotide sequences with IMGT/GENE-DB human TR gene sequences. In a later analysis, CDR3 sequences and most-parsimonious VDJ recombination scenarios were assigned using the TCRdist pipeline. A later analysis defined each TCR beta chain by its CDR3 amino acid sequence plus V-gene family, and excluded reads lacking a unique V-gene family. As a way to deal with suspected cross-contamination and a sequencing artifact, a later analysis dropped under 600 nucleotide sequences that were highly shared and had low generation probability. In a later analysis, a clonal expansion index for each public chain was calculated from normalized within-repertoire ranks of inferred template counts. A later analysis computed generation probabilities with a VDJ recombination model fitted to out-of-frame rearrangements, and checked the results against IGoR. A later analysis scored TCR-TCR, TCR-HLA and TCR-CMV co-occurrence with hypergeometric tests, applying a repertoire-size bias correction to TCR pairs. To estimate false discovery rates, a later analysis permuted the HLA or CMV assignments 20 times. In a later analysis, co-occurring TCRs were grouped using DBSCAN, with TCRdist sequence similarity added in when clustering inside HLA-allele-positive subsets. Repertoires with fewer than 30,000 or more than 120,000 public chains, plus five repertoires with anomalous nucleotide sharing, were excluded from co-occurrence clustering. TCRdb re-hosts the immuneACCESS table, in-frame sequences only. Its copies lack some clones; in the studies checked, an unresolved V gene accounts for under half of them, and the cause for the rest is not known. V, J and clone size are those of that table, while D and trimming were read from the DNA. In this sample the table shows roughly 120,000 clones, approximately 80% of which occur a single time. About 11% of the sample is in the top ten clones.

Concerning this clone itself: The clone's antigen remains unknown. No qualities accompany the bases; no much larger clone lies one base away.

CDR1 and CDR2, looked up from the germline V gene (reference sequence), are SEHNR and FQNEAQ. V sheds 9 bases and J sheds 4 bases, leaving 15 bases between their ends. The CDR3 covers 13 residues, taking in both the cysteine and the phenylalanine. Just CDR3 DNA is preserved here, 39 bases in frame from base 1. The study at large found these results: In an earlier analysis of about 600 of the donors, most TCR beta V segments appeared in productive rearrangements about 87% or about 30% of the time, broadly matching IMGT annotations. In a later genetic analysis, a missense DCLRE1C variant was associated with V-gene and J-gene trimming of TCR beta chains, and the association was replicated in an independent cohort. Most TCR sequences were seen in very few donors, while some public TCRs were found in many individuals. A further reported finding was that TCR beta sequences accurately predicted the HLA-A and HLA-B alleles for most subjects in the first cohort. The study listed approximately 150 TCR beta chains as associated with cytomegalovirus. Some IMGT-functional V segments, including TRBV6-2 and TRBV6-3, could not be told apart with the 87-base-pair reads, so those segments were excluded. CMV serostatus was the only immune exposure information available for the cohort. At a false discovery rate of 0.05, a later analysis linked 16,951 TCR beta sequences to specific HLA alleles. A later analysis found that most CMV-associated TCR beta chains appeared HLA-restricted, with HLA associations seemingly driven largely by CMV exposure. Because counts were too low, about 15 rarely observed V segments, including chromosome 9 orphons, were left out of the earlier analysis of roughly 600 of the donors. Sequencing depth was assumed to be roughly uniform across donors in the presence/absence analyses, though that assumption may not hold. Because some donors lacked HLA typing at each locus, the association tests relied only on the typed subset. The sequencing pipeline was judged likely to have produced a cluster of highly shared sequence variants as a technical artifact. In a later analysis, TCR association rates were found to vary across HLA loci, with the most associated TCRs seen for DRB1 alleles and the fewest for HLA-C alleles. Correlated functional status among segregating V segments might be attributable to linkage disequilibrium, but an unknown experimental factor could not be ruled out. Compared with equally common non-associated chains, HLA-associated TCR beta chains in a later analysis were more clonally expanded and had lower generation probabilities. A later analysis reported that several top co-occurrence clusters appeared linked to parvovirus B19, influenza, CMV and Epstein-Barr virus. The classifier was reported to diagnose cytomegalovirus status with high specificity and sensitivity in both the original cohort and the validation cohort. Only TCR beta chains were sequenced in this cohort, and the absence of alpha or paired-chain data limited detectable features. It was suggested by the authors that the approach could potentially be generalized to other disease states and immunological phenotypes. Three of the identified cytomegalovirus-associated TCR beta chains were confirmed in vitro to be specific for cytomegalovirus antigens. Strong co-occurrence of HLA alleles, especially DR and DQ, made assigning TCR associations to individual alleles difficult. Compared with the roughly 670-donor mean, donors in an Asian-associated ancestry cluster had fewer N-insertions in productive TCRs, according to a later genetic analysis.

The cohort was made up of 500 to 800 healthy bone marrow donors. At the time of sampling, every cohort member was nominally healthy, though immune exposures that went unrecorded were likely present. The donor tested CMV seropositive and was one of the 289 seropositive cohort members. Each donor provided a peripheral blood sample, and peripheral blood mononuclear cells were used for TCR beta sequencing. The Qiagen DNeasy Blood Extraction Kit was used to extract genomic DNA from the blood cell samples. The V and J segments used are TRBV7-9 and TRBJ1-2; the D gene identity is not certain. The clonotype was recovered from a male donor in good health and CMV-seropositive. The sequenced sample consisted of PBMCs. The CDR3 region has the sequence CASSEVLSYGYTF. The DNA reads TGTGCCAGTTCAGAGGTTCTCTCCTATGGCTACACCTTC.